This entry lists 19 T cell receptor beta chains sequenced from one sample in a study of circulating and synovial CD4+ cells in juvenile arthritis. Libraries were prepared by immunoSEQ multiplex PCR; TCRdb keeps only in-frame clonotypes and omits some of them. The repertoire has a few thousand clones, over 75% of them found once; the top ten carry 3% to 4%. The specimen was CD4+ T cells from synovial fluid. Receptors originate from a human donor with juvenile idiopathic arthritis.

The chain combines TRBV5-1 with TRBJ1-3; unclear D gene. Trimming took 8 bases from V and 1 from J, leaving 10 bases between them. Germline CDR1 and CDR2: SGHRS and YFSETQ. This CDR3 region has 13 residues. CDR3 in amino acids: CASAWASGNTIYF. CDR3 DNA: TGCGCCAGTGCTTGGGCGTCTGGAAACACCATATATTTT.

The genes are TRBV4-1 and TRBJ1-4; maybe TRBD1 (5 bases). Germline values: CDR1 MGHRA, CDR2 YSYEKL. Between the trimmed V and J ends, which lost 2 bases and 0 bases, there was a span of 10 bases. This CDR3 has 16 residues. The CDR3 is CASSQWGGATNEKLFF. In DNA form, the CDR3 reads TGCGCCAGCAGCCAATGGGGGGGGGCAACTAATGAAAAACTGTTTTTT.

The V gene is TRBV27, the J gene TRBJ1-1; no definite D call. Trimming left V 5 bases short and J 0 bases short, with 13 bases between. The germline gives CDR1 MNHEY, CDR2 SMNVEV (reference sequence). This CDR3 is built from 15 residues. The CDR3 here is CASSPPGWLNTEAFF. The DNA of the CDR3 is TGTGCCAGCAGTCCGCCCGGGTGGCTGAACACTGAAGCTTTCTTT.

In DNA, the CDR3 is TGTGCCAGCAGTTACCGGGAGGATGGCTACACCTTC. Encoded protein: CASSYREDGYTF. The chain couples TRBV6-6 to TRBJ1-2; D unclear. Germline V gene data show CDR1 as MNHNY and CDR2 as SVGAGI (reference sequence). The CDR3 is 12 residues long. V was cut by 2 bases and J by 6 bases, with 7 bases left in between.

This chain uses TRBV7-2 with TRBJ2-3, with D uncertain. The CDR3 is 12 amino acids. Per germline, CDR1 SGHTA and CDR2 FQGNSA. Trimming stripped 4 bases from V and 6 bases from J, with 8 bases between. The CDR3 DNA reads TGTGCCAGCAGCTATCAAATGGATACGCAGTATTTT. It yields the protein CASSYQMDTQYF.

The rearrangement links TRBV7-9 to TRBJ1-1, with D unresolved. This CDR3 comprises 11 residues. The germline V gene has CDR1 SEHNR and CDR2 FQNEAQ (reference sequence). V was cut by 5 bases and J by 6 bases, with 7 bases left in between. CDR3 coding DNA: TGTGCCAGCAGCCTCACATCTGAAGCTTTCTTT. It encodes CASSLTSEAFF.

The table lists this clone with a few counts. J is TRBJ2-4 and V is TRBV7-9; possible D gene TRBD1, 6 bases. This CDR3 has 14 amino acids. Per the germline V gene, CDR1 is SEHNR and CDR2 is FQNEAQ (reference sequence). The V and J ends lost 11 bases and 16 bases respectively, with 30 bases between them. The CDR3 DNA follows: TGTGCCTCCGAGTACGTAGGTGACAGGCCGGTTTTTTACTTC. Its translation is CASEYVGDRPVFYF.

CDR3 region: CASGQSGGDTQYF. The CDR3 DNA reads TGTGCTAGTGGACAATCAGGGGGGGATACGCAGTATTTT. The V and J genes are TRBV12-5 and TRBJ2-3, with D perhaps TRBD1 (7 bases). The CDR3 has 13 residues. The V end lost 6 bases, the J end lost 6 bases, and 13 bases lay between the germline ends. Looked up from germline, CDR1 is LGHNT and CDR2 is FRNRAP.

The chain employs TRBV19 and TRBJ1-2; 7 bases are shared with TRBD1. J lost 2 bases, V lost 6 bases, and 3 bases had no gene match. Germline-derived CDR1 and CDR2 are LNHDA and SQIVND (reference sequence). This CDR3 is built from 13 residues. In DNA, the CDR3 is TGTGCCAGTAGCCCGGACAGGAACTATGGCTACACCTTC. It yields the protein CASSPDRNYGYTF.

The chain couples TRBV6-1 to TRBJ2-1; TRBD1 might be the D (5 bases). This CDR3 contains 14 residues. V was cut by 3 bases and J by 12 bases, with 18 bases left in between. In germline, CDR1 is MNHNS, CDR2 SASEGT. CDR3 in DNA: TGTGCCAGCAGTGAGCGGTACAGGTCGGATAGGCAGTTCTTC. Protein product: CASSERYRSDRQFF.

This clone was observed once. J is TRBJ1-2 and V is TRBV14; TRBD1 matches 10 bases. Germline V lookup: CDR1 SGHDN, CDR2 FVKESK. There are 18 residues in the CDR3. Germline trimming cut 4 bases from V and 5 bases from J; bases unmatched to any gene: 16. The CDR3, as DNA: TGTGCCAGCAGCCGGAACCGGGACAGGGGACGAGTAAGGTATGGCTACACCTTC. This codes for CASSRNRDRGRVRYGYTF. The full variable domain, completed using reference TRBV14 and TRBJ1-2, is EAGVTQFPSHSVIEKGQTVTLRCDPISGHDNLYWYRRVMGKEIKFLLHFVKESKQDESGMPNNRFLAERTGGTYSTLKVQPAELEDSGVYFCASSRNRDRGRVRYGYTFGSGTRLTVV.

With regard to this clone: This specimen includes other DNA sequences encoding the same CDR3. The chain couples TRBV7-2 to TRBJ1-6; 8 bases fit TRBD1. Trimming at V came to 5 bases and at J to 7 bases, leaving 7 bases not matched to a gene. This CDR3 contains 15 residues. The germline V gene has CDR1 SGHTA and CDR2 FQGNSA. The CDR3 DNA reads as TGTGCCAGCAGCCTAGGGACAGGACAAAATTCACCCCTCCACTTT. Translated, it gives CASSLGTGQNSPLHF.

The chain carries TRBV2 and TRBJ2-1; D gene unclear. V shed 5 bases and J shed 8 bases, with 13 bases lying between them. The length of the CDR3 is 13 residues. The germline V gene has CDR1 SNHLY and CDR2 FYNNEI. The CDR3 DNA sequence: TGTGCCAGCAGTCAACCAGTTGGAGATGAGCAGTTCTTC. Translating gives CASSQPVGDEQFF.

The gene calls are TRBV4-3 and TRBJ2-1; 13 nucleotides agree with TRBD2. V lost 3 bases to trimming and J lost 5 bases; unmatched junction nucleotides: 7. Per germline, CDR1 LGHNA and CDR2 YSLEER. The CDR3 covers 17 residues. CDR3 region: CASSQSGLAGTDNEQFF. The DNA of the CDR3 is TGCGCCAGCAGCCAGTCGGGACTAGCGGGGACGGACAATGAGCAGTTCTTC.

V and J are TRBV2 and TRBJ1-3, with TRBD1 identical over 7 bases. CDR1 is SNHLY, CDR2 FYNNEI, per germline. CDR3 length: 15 amino acids. The ends lost 6 bases at V and 0 bases at J; junction bases unmatched: 5. This CDR3 reads CASRLRGDSGNTIYF. The CDR3 coding sequence is TGTGCCAGCAGGCTCAGGGGGGACTCTGGAAACACCATATATTTT.

The J gene is TRBJ1-2, the V gene TRBV7-2; D ambiguous. There are 14 residues in the CDR3. V was clipped by 3 bases and J by 7 bases, with 15 bases between them. Germline V CDR1 and CDR2: SGHTA, FQGNSA. In nucleotides, the CDR3 is TGTGCCAGCAGCTTCTGGCCGGAGTGGCGTGGCTACACCTTC. Its protein product is CASSFWPEWRGYTF.

This clone has a handful of counts. The sample has other DNA sequences that encode this CDR3 too. The rearrangement links TRBV7-8 to TRBJ2-2; TRBD1 matches at 8 bases. Germline V gene data show CDR1 as SGHVS and CDR2 as FQNEAQ. The CDR3 consists of 17 residues. The junction had 5 bases not matched to a gene; V was cut back by 2 bases and J by 0 bases. DNA for the CDR3: TGTGCCAGCAGCTTACGCGCAGGGGGCCCGAACACCGGGGAGCTGTTTTTT. Protein: CASSLRAGGPNTGELFF.

V gene TRBV27 combines with J gene TRBJ2-5, with D tentatively TRBD2 (6 bases). The length of the CDR3 is 14 residues. Trimming stripped 5 bases from V and 0 bases from J, with 10 bases between. In germline, CDR1 is MNHEY, CDR2 SMNVEV (reference sequence). The CDR3 here is CASSLLAYQETQYF. CDR3 nucleotides: TGTGCCAGCAGTCTCCTAGCGTACCAAGAGACCCAGTACTTC.

The chain recombines TRBV14 with TRBJ2-5; D possibly corresponds to TRBD2 (6 bases). From germline, CDR1 is SGHDN and CDR2 FVKESK. The CDR3 is made up of 14 amino acids. Trimming cost V 4 bases and J 5 bases, with 14 bases left between them. The CDR3 DNA sequence: TGTGCCAGCAGCCTTCGAGCGGGTCGGGAGACCCAGTACTTC. Its protein is CASSLRAGRETQYF.